The sequence of this TCR beta chain was determined in a study of CD8+ T cells in alopecia areata (dated by TCRdb to 2016 to 2019). About the investigation overall: Treated patients were enrolled in an open-label pilot trial of oral tofacitinib, 5 to 10 mg twice daily, for moderate-to-severe alopecia areata. Patients stayed on tofacitinib for 6 to 18 months and then had 6 months of follow-up off drug so that delayed response and recurrence could be assessed. The SALT score, which quantifies the percentage of affected scalp surface area, was used to measure disease severity in treated patients. In both human patients and the C3H/HeJ mouse model, the study applied high-throughput TCRbeta sequencing to look at T cell clonal expansion in alopecia areata. In humans, TCRbeta sequencing was performed on scalp tissue and on sorted CD4+ and CD8+ peripheral blood T cells from healthy controls and from patients with patchy or totalis/universalis alopecia areata. Tofacitinib-treated patients had biopsies at baseline and at 4 and 24 weeks of treatment, with a later scalp biopsy in several patients. Clonality in the scalp was compared among normal scalp (n=4), patchy alopecia areata scalp (n=8), and alopecia totalis/universalis scalp (n=8). The RNA source kit depended on sample type: the PAXgene miRNA kit for fixed scalp, the miRNeasy kit for PBMCs, and the RNeasy kit for mouse skin. TCRbeta CDR3 regions were amplified by immunoSEQ multiplex PCR with 35 Vbeta forward and 13 Jbeta reverse primers.

The library relied on the immunoSEQ multiplex PCR assay. For TCR sequencing, RNA was extracted from every sample and reverse transcribed into cDNA to serve as template. First-strand cDNA was synthesized with SuperScript III using a 2:1 mix of oligo-dT and random hexamers. Amplification bias was assessed with a synthetic immune receptor repertoire, and residual bias was removed computationally. The published analysis was carried out like this. After raw reads were preprocessed to remove errors, the CDR3 was defined following IMGT conventions as running from the conserved cysteine to phenylalanine. Clonality was calculated as 1 minus Shannon entropy normalized by log2 of the number of productive unique TCRs. Whether scalp clones were CD4 or CD8 was inferred by matching scalp TCRbeta sequences against CD4 and CD8 repertoires sorted from blood. TCRdb obtained this table from immuneACCESS and retained in-frame rearrangements with V and J assigned. These tables miss some clones; where compared with another copy, unresolved V genes account for less than half of the shortfall, and the remainder is unexplained. V, J and clone size derive from that table, while D and trimming were established from the DNA sequence. The sample has approximately 280,000 clones on record, 58% of them singletons. The ten largest clones capture roughly 1.8% of the sample.

What the time point label conveys for this sample: less than 30 weeks on oral tofacitinib. The sample's treatment or condition label is to be understood as: oral pan-JAK inhibitor, 5-10 mg twice daily. Lesional scalp punch biopsies and peripheral blood were obtained from alopecia areata patients. PBMCs were isolated by density centrifugation and stained for CD3, CD4 and CD8, and CD4+ and CD8+ T cells were sorted on a FACSAria. What the study reported, not specific to this receptor: During tofacitinib treatment, many expanded lesional clones remained in scalp and blood, and this persistence may partly explain relapse after treatment is stopped. Compared with mice, TCR sequences shared between patients were less clear, possibly partly because of HLA diversity across the patient population. Lesional scalp, especially in alopecia totalis/universalis, showed higher clonality and more expanded CD8+ clones than normal scalp, suggesting antigenic drive. Because the treated cohort was small and included a single nonresponder, larger studies are needed to assess links between baseline CD8+ expansion and response. Unlike mouse skin, where gammadelta T cells dominate, normal human skin contains resident alphabeta T cells that get sequenced too, which complicates analysis of the scalp TCR repertoire. Tofacitinib significantly decreased scalp clonality and the number of expanded CD8+ clones among the top 100 scalp clones.

Comments on this clone: The target of this receptor is not known. No clone much larger than this one lies a single base away; base qualities are absent.

V and J lose 2 bases and 2 bases, and a span of 11 bases separates them. CDR1 and CDR2 (SGDLS, YYNGEE) derive from the germline V gene. Including cysteine and phenylalanine, the CDR3 has 14 amino acids. The only DNA kept is the CDR3, 42 bases in frame from the first base. The sequence links TRBV9 to TRBJ2-7, with the D call tentatively TRBD1 or TRBD2, each fitting 5 bases. The source of this sequence is a human donor with alopecia areata. The sample consisted of CD4+ T cells sorted from blood, taken at week 24, from a patient treated with tofacitinib. CDR3 loop: CASSVGGRPYEQYF. The nucleotide sequence reads TGTGCCAGCAGCGTTGGGGGACGGCCCTACGAGCAGTACTTC.